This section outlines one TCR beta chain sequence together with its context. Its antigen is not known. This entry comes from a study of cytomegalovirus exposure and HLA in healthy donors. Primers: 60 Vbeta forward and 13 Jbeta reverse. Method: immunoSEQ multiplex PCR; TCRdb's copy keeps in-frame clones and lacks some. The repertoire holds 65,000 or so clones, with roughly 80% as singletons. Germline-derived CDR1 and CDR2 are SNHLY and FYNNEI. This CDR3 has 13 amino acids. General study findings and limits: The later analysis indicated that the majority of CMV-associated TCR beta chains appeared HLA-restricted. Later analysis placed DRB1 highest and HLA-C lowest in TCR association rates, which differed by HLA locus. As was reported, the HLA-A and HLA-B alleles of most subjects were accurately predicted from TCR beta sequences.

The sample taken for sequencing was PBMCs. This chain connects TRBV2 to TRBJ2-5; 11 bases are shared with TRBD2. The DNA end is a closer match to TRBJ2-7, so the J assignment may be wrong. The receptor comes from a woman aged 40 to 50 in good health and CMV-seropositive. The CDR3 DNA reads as TGTGCCAGCAGTGTGACTAGCGGGGCCGAGCAGTACTTC. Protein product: CASSVTSGAEQYF.